This TCR beta chain was recorded in a study of PD-L1 blockade in urothelial cancer. Across the study: Males with urothelial cancer arising in the bladder constituted most of the roughly 30 patients. Blood was evaluated 3 weeks (second dose) and 6 weeks after therapy began.

Using immunoSEQ multiplex PCR, the repertoire was profiled, and TCRdb retains in-frame clones only, with some absent. Altogether over 100,000 clones are present, around 90% being singletons, with the ten largest covering approximately 3.8%. Time point described: peripheral blood 6 weeks after treatment start. V lost 2 bases to trimming and J lost 1 base, with 9 bases between them. This CDR3 is built from 14 residues. From germline, CDR1 is MNHNS and CDR2 SASEGT. The sequence came from a man between 60 and 75 years old with urothelial cancer. V gene TRBV6-1 combines with J gene TRBJ2-7; maybe TRBD2 (6 bases). Sample: PBMCs, taken around atezolizumab (anti-PD-L1) treatment. Written as DNA, the CDR3 is TGTGCCAGCAGTGAATGGGCGGGGTCCTACGAGCAGTACTTC. Protein: CASSEWAGSYEQYF.